This T cell receptor beta chain is from a study of CD8+CD57+ T cells in acquired aplastic anemia. This clonotype was counted only a few times. Antigen: not known. The CDR3 is made up of 14 amino acids. Trimming left V 2 bases short and J 3 bases short, with 11 bases between. Germline CDR1 reads ENHRY; CDR2 reads SYGVKD. Findings of the study overall: The study identified twenty-nine CD8+ CDR3 sequences shared by patients and controls.

Genomic DNA, serving as template, underwent TCR beta VDJ and CDR3 profiling. TCRdb independently ran MiXCR on the reads; one entry per CDR3 protein. The sample lists under 200,000 distinct CDR3 sequences; 71% were seen once. The patients chosen for sequencing had shown expansion of CD8+CD57+ cells (detected by flow cytometry). As a group, the patients uniformly had severe acquired aplastic anemia. The receptor was derived from a human donor with aplastic anemia. The sample was sorted CD4+, CD8+, or CD8+CD57+ T cells (not recorded which) from PBMCs. The chain carries TRBV10-3 and TRBJ2-7; a weak D match, TRBD2 (5 bases). The CDR3 DNA reads as TGTGCCATCAGTGAGGGACTCTCAATCTACGAGCAGTACTTC. Amino acids: CAISEGLSIYEQYF.